Below are 2 T cell receptor beta chains sequenced from a single sample in a study of liver allograft versus peripheral blood T cells. Study-wide background: Graft-liver T cell receptor repertoires were compared against recipient peripheral blood repertoires.

MiXCR was run by TCRdb on the reads, yielding one entry per CDR3 protein. Of 15,000 or so distinct CDR3 sequences in the sample, under 25% were seen once. The receptors stem from a human patient who had a liver transplant. A share of the T cells may be of graft donor origin.

This clonotype was seen only a few times. This chain joins TRBV5-3 and TRBJ1-1; D uncertain. TRBV5-3 is treated as an ORF (open reading frame) with a function not yet certain. The CDR3 loop spans 17 amino acids. Trimming removed 0 bases from V and 0 bases from J, with 15 bases in between. The chain's CDR3 is CARSLGAVTFMNTEAFF. The CDR3 DNA reads TGTGCCAGAAGCTTGGGGGCAGTGACCTTCATGAACACTGAAGCTTTCTTT.

By proportion, this clonotype is medium-sized (0.01 to 0.1%). The J gene is TRBJ1-1, the V gene TRBV7-2; D uncertain. CDR3 length: 14 residues. The ends were cut back, 5 bases at V and 2 bases at J, with 12 bases in the middle. Germline V gives CDR1 SGHTA, CDR2 FQGNSA. For the CDR3, the DNA is TGTGCCAGCAGCCGACACGAATCCAACACTGAAGCTTTCTTT. Amino acids: CASSRHESNTEAFF. The full variable domain, with the rest looked up from reference TRBV7-2 and TRBJ1-1, is GAGVSQSPSNKVTEKGKDVELRCDPISGHTALYWYRQSLGQGLEFLIYFQGNSAPDKSGLPSDRFSAERTGGSVSTLTIQRTQQEDSAVYLCASSRHESNTEAFFGQGTRLTVV.